This TCR beta chain comes out of a study of blood T cell repertoires in COVID-19. This table comes from immunoSEQ multiplex PCR, and its TCRdb copy is limited to in-frame clones, with some not included. Of 210,000 or so clones listed, roughly nine tenths are singletons. There are 18 residues in the CDR3. Germline CDR1 is SGHVS and CDR2 is FNYEAQ. The V and J ends lost 3 bases and 5 bases, in that order; junction bases with no gene match: 9. This receptor was identified in a woman aged 45-59 years in a cohort exposed to, infected with or recovered from COVID-19 (not recorded which). V gene TRBV7-6 combines with J gene TRBJ2-3, with 15 bases matching TRBD2. Material for sequencing was PBMCs or T cells enriched from blood (not recorded which). CDR3 region: CASSLVPGLAGGLDTQYF. CDR3 nucleotide sequence: TGTGCCAGCAGCTTGGTCCCGGGACTAGCGGGGGGCCTAGATACGCAGTATTTT. Variable domain in full (rest from reference TRBV7-6 and TRBJ2-3): GAGVSQSPRYKVTKRGQDVALRCDPISGHVSLYWYRQALGQGPEFLTYFNYEAQQDKSGLPNDRFSAERPEGSISTLTIQRTEQRDSAMYRCASSLVPGLAGGLDTQYFGPGTRLTVL.